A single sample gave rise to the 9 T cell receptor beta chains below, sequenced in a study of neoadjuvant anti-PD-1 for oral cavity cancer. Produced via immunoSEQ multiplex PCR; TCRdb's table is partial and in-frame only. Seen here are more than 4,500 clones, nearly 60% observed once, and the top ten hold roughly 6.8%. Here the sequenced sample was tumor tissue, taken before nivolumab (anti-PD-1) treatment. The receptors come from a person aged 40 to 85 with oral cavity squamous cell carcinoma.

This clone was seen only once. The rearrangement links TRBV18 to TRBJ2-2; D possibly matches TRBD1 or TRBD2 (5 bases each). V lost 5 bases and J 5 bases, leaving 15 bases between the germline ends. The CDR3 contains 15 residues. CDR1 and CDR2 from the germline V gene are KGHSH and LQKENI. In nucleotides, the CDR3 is TGTGCCAGCTCAAGCCGGGACGGGGATACCGGGGAGCTGTTTTTT. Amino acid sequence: CASSSRDGDTGELFF.

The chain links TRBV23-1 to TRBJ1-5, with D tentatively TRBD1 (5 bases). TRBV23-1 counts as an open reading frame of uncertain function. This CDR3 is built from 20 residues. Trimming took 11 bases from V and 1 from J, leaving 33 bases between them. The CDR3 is CARRGGLKEGPPPSNQPQHF. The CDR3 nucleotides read TGCGCCCGACGGGGTGGGTTAAAGGAGGGGCCCCCCCCCAGCAATCAGCCCCAGCATTTT.

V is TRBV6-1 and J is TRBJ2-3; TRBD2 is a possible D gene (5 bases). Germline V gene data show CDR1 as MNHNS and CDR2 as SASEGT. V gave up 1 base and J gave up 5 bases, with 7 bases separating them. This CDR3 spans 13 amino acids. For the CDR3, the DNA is TGTGCCAGCAGTGAAGGCGGACTAGATACGCAGTATTTT. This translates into CASSEGGLDTQYF.

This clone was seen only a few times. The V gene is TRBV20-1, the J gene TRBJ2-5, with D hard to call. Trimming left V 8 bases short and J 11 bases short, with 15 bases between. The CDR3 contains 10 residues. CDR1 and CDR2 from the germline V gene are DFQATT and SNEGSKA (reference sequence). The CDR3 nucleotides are TGCAGTACCAAAAGCCCACCTCAGTACTTC. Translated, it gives CSTKSPPQYF.

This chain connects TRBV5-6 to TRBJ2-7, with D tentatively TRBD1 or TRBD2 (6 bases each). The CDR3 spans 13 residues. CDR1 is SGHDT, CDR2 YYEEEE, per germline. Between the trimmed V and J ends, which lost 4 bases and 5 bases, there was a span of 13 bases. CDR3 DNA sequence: TGTGCCAGCAGCAGAGGGGGGCGGGACGAGCAGTACTTC. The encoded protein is CASSRGGRDEQYF.

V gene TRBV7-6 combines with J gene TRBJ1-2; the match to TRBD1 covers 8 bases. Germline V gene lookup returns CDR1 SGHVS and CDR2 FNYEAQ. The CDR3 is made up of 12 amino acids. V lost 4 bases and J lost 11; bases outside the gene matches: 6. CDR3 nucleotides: TGTGCCAGCAGCTCGAGGACAGGGCCTTACACCTTC. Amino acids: CASSSRTGPYTF. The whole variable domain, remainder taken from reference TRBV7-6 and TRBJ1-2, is GAGVSQSPRYKVTKRGQDVALRCDPISGHVSLYWYRQALGQGPEFLTYFNYEAQQDKSGLPNDRFSAERPEGSISTLTIQRTEQRDSAMYRCASSSRTGPYTFGSGTRLTVV.

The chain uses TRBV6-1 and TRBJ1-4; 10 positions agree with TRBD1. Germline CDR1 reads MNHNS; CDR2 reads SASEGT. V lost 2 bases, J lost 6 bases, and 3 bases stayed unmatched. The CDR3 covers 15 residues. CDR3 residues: CASSETGTGDEKLFF. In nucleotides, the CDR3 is TGTGCCAGCAGTGAAACCGGGACAGGGGATGAAAAACTGTTTTTT.

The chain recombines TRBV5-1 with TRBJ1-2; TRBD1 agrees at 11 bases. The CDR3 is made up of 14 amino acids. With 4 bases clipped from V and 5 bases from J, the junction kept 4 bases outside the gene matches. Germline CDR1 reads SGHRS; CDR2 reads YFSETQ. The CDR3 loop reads CASSDGTGGYGYTF. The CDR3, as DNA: TGCGCCAGCAGCGACGGGACAGGGGGTTATGGCTACACCTTC.

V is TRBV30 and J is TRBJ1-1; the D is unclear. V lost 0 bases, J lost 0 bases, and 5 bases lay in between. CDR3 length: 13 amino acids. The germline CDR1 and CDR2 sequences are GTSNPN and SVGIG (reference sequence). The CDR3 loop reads CAWSVGLNTEAFF. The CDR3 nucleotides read TGTGCCTGGAGTGTGGGATTGAACACTGAAGCTTTCTTT.